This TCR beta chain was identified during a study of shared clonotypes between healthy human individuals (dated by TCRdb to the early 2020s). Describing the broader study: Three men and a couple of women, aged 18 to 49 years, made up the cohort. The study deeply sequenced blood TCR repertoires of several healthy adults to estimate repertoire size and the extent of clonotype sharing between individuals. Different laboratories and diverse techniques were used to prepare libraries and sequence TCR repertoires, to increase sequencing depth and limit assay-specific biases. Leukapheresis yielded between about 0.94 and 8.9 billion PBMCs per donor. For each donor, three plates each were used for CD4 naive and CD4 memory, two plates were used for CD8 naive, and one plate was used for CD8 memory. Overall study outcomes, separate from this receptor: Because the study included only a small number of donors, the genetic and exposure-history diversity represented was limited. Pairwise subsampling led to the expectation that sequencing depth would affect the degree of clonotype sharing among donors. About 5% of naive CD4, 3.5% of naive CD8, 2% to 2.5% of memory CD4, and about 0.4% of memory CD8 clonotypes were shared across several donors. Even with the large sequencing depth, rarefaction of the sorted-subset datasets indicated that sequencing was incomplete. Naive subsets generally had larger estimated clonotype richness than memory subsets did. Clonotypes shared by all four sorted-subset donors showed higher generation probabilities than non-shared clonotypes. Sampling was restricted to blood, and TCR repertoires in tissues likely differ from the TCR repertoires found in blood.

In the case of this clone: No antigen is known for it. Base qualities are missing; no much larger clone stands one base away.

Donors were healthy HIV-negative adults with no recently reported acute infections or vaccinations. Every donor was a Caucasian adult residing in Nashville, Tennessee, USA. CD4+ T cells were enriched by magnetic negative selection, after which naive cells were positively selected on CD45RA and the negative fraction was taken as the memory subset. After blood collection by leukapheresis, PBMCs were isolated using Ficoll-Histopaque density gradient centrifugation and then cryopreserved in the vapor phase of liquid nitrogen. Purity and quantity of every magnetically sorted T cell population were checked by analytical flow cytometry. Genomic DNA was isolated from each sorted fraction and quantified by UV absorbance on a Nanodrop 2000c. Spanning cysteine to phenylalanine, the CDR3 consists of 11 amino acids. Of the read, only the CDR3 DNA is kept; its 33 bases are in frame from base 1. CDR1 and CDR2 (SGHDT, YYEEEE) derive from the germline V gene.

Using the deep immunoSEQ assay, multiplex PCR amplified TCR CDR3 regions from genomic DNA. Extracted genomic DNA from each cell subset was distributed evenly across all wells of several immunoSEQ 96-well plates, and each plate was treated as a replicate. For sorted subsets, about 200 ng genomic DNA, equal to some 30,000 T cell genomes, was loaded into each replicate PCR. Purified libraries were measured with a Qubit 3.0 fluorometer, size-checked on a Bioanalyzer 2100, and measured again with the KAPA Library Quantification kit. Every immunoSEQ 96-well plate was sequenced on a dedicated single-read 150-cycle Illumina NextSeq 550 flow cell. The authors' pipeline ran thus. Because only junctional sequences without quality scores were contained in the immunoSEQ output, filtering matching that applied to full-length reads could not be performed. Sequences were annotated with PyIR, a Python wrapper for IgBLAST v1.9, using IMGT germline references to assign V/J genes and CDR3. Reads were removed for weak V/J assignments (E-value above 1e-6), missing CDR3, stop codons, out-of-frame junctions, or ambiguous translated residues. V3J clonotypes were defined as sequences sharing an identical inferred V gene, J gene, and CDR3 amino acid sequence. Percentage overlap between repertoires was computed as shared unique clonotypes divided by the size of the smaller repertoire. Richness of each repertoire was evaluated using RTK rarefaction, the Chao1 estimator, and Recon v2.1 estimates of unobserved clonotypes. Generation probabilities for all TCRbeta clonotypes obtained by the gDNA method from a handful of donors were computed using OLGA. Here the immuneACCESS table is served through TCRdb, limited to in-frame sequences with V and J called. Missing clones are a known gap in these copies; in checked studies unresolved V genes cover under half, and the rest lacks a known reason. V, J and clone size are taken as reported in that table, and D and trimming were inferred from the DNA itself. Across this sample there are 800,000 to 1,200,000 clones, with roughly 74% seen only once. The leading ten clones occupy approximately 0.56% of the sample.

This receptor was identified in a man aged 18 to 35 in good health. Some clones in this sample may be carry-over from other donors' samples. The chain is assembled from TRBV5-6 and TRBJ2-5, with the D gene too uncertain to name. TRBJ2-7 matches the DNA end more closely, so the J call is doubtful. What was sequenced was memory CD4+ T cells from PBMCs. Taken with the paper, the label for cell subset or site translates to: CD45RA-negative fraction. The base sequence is TGTGCCAGCAGCCTATACTACGAGCAGTACTTC. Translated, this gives CASSLYYEQYF.